Below, 32 T cell receptor beta chains from the same sample are listed, as sequenced in a study of blood T cell repertoires in COVID-19. Repertoires were generated with immunoSEQ multiplex PCR, while TCRdb's copy carries only in-frame clones and drops some. The sample records about 80,000 clones, more than 70% being singletons. Sequencing was done on a sample of peripheral blood. The receptors were sampled from a man in his 70s with active or convalescent COVID-19.

This chain uses TRBV4-2 with TRBJ2-1; a weak D match, TRBD2 (7 bases). CDR3 length: 21 residues. The V and J ends lost 0 bases and 4 bases respectively, with 28 bases between them. Germline V gene sequence: CDR1 LGHNA, CDR2 YNFKEQ. CDR3 in amino acids: CASSQDATLGGLSSSYNEQFF. CDR3 in DNA: TGTGCCAGCAGCCAAGATGCTACTTTGGGGGGGCTATCAAGTTCATACAATGAGCAGTTCTTC.

A few counts support this clone. The rearrangement joins TRBV4-2 to TRBJ2-1; 10 bases agree with TRBD2. Germline CDR1 LGHNA, CDR2 YNFKEQ. Trimming took 1 base from V and 5 from J; bases not matched to a gene: 5. CDR3 length equals 16 residues. CDR3 residues: CASSQGPTSGHNEQFF. CDR3 sequence (DNA): TGTGCCAGCAGCCAAGGTCCGACTAGCGGGCACAATGAGCAGTTCTTC.

The J gene is TRBJ1-4, the V gene TRBV5-5; D may be TRBD1 (6 bases). CDR3 length: 14 residues. Trimming took off 2 bases at V and 8 bases at J, with 13 bases between the two ends. Looked up from germline, CDR1 is SGHKS and CDR2 is YYEKEE (reference sequence). DNA of the CDR3: TGTGCCAGCAGCTTTGGACAGCTCAAAGAAAAACTGTTTTTT. It yields the protein CASSFGQLKEKLFF.

The rearrangement joins TRBV27 to TRBJ1-3, with unresolved D. V was clipped by 2 bases and J by 4 bases, with 6 bases between them. The germline V gene encodes CDR1 MNHEY and CDR2 SMNVEV (reference sequence). The CDR3 sequence is 13 residues long. The CDR3 is CASSLRAGNTIYF. For the CDR3, the DNA is TGTGCCAGCAGTTTAAGAGCGGGAAACACCATATATTTT.

The chain is built from TRBV7-2 and TRBJ2-3, with D hard to call. Germline V gene sequence: CDR1 SGHTA, CDR2 FQGNSA. This CDR3 spans 14 amino acids. V lost 3 bases and J lost 0, with 7 bases in between. The CDR3 nucleotides read TGTGCCAGCAGCTTTTCTTTTAGCACAGATACGCAGTATTTT. This codes for CASSFSFSTDTQYF.

The chain joins TRBV11-2 to TRBJ2-7; TRBD1 matches 8 bases. Trimming cost V 4 bases and J 1 base; bases outside gene matches: 9. Germline CDR1 SGHAT, CDR2 FQNNGV. The CDR3 has 16 residues. CDR3 DNA sequence: TGTGCCAGCAGCTCTCTGCAGGGGGCAGGGTCCTACGAGCAGTACTTC. Protein product: CASSSLQGAGSYEQYF.

The chain couples TRBV11-1 to TRBJ2-7; 9 bases align to TRBD2. There are 13 residues in the CDR3. Per germline, CDR1 SGHAT and CDR2 FQDESV (reference sequence). The V segment lost 4 bases and the J segment 9 bases; nucleotides outside the gene matches: 7. The CDR3 region has the DNA TGTGCCAGCAGCTCCAAGACTAGCGGAGGGCAGTACTTC. Protein: CASSSKTSGGQYF. The whole variable domain, filled in from reference TRBV11-1 and TRBJ2-7, reads EAEVAQSPRYKITEKSQAVAFWCDPISGHATLYWYRQILGQGPELLVQFQDESVVDDSQLPKDRFSAERLKGVDSTLKIQPAELGDSAMYLCASSSKTSGGQYFGPGTRLTVT.

The CDR3 nucleotides read TGTGCCGCCGGGGTCAATCAGCCCCAGCATTTT. Amino acids: CAAGVNQPQHF. The V call is TRBV24-1, the J call TRBJ1-5; D not certain. V was trimmed by 12 bases and J by 3 bases, leaving 8 bases between them. CDR3 length equals 11 residues. Germline V gene sequence: CDR1 KGHDR, CDR2 SFDVKD.

This sequence joins TRBV6-2 or TRBV6-3 and TRBJ1-1; D call uncertain. Looked up from germline, CDR1 is MNHEY and CDR2 is SVGEGT. CDR3 length: 14 residues. Trimming removed 6 bases at V and 5 bases at J, with 16 bases between. The CDR3 spells CASSSNRGGTEAFF. The CDR3 DNA sequence: TGTGCCAGCAGCAGTAACCGGGGTGGGACTGAAGCTTTCTTT.

The V gene is TRBV7-9, the J gene TRBJ1-6, with 7 bases that match TRBD1. This CDR3 has 16 residues. In germline, CDR1 is SEHNR, CDR2 FQNEAQ (reference sequence). V gave up 7 bases and J gave up 5 bases; unmatched junction bases: 11. As DNA, the CDR3 is TGTGCCAGCAATTTTGGGACAGACGGAAATAATTCACCCCTCCACTTT. Translated: CASNFGTDGNNSPLHF.

This clone is a singleton in its sample. The rearrangement joins TRBV6-5 to TRBJ1-4; D remains ambiguous. With 6 bases removed from V and 0 bases from J, the gap between germline ends came to 8 bases. The length of the CDR3 is 14 residues. Germline-derived CDR1 and CDR2 are MNHEY and SVGAGI. The CDR3 spells CASRNRATNEKLFF. The CDR3 DNA reads as TGTGCCAGCAGGAACAGAGCAACTAATGAAAAACTGTTTTTT.

This chain links TRBV6-5 with TRBJ2-5, with TRBD2 matching 9 bases. Looked up from germline, CDR1 is MNHEY and CDR2 is SVGAGI. CDR3 size: 13 residues. The V gene end was trimmed by 7 bases and the J gene end by 4 bases; junction bases not matched to a gene: 4. The CDR3 nucleotides read TGTGCCAGCAAACCAGCGGGGGGAGAGACCCAGTACTTC. This sequence encodes CASKPAGGETQYF.

CDR3 residues: CASSLVWACGGAGGDTQYF. The CDR3 DNA sequence: TGTGCCAGCAGCTTAGTCTGGGCTTGCGGGGGGGCCGGGGGAGATACGCAGTATTTT. The gene calls are TRBV7-8 and TRBJ2-3; 9 bases are a match to TRBD2. Losses at the gene ends were 1 base for V and 5 bases for J; bases not matched to a gene: 16. CDR3 length equals 19 residues. The germline V gene has CDR1 SGHVS and CDR2 FQNEAQ.

The chain joins TRBV15 to TRBJ2-3; 9 positions agree with TRBD1. V dropped 0 bases and J dropped 1; count of bases not matched to a gene: 5. Germline CDR1 LNHNV, CDR2 YYDKDF (reference sequence). This CDR3 comprises 17 residues. CDR3 sequence (DNA): TGTGCCACCAGCAGAGATGGGGGACAGGGCCGCACAGATACGCAGTATTTT. Its protein is CATSRDGGQGRTDTQYF. Full variable domain (missing parts from reference TRBV15 and TRBJ2-3): DAMVIQNPRYQVTQFGKPVTLSCSQTLNHNVMYWYQQKSSQAPKLLFHYYDKDFNNEADTPDNFQSRRPNTSFCFLDIRSPGLGDTAMYLCATSRDGGQGRTDTQYFGPGTRLTVL.

The V gene is TRBV28, the J gene TRBJ1-6; tentatively, D is TRBD1 (6 bases). The CDR3 consists of 14 residues. Per germline, CDR1 MDHEN and CDR2 SYDVKM. Trimming stripped 7 bases from V and 10 bases from J, with 17 bases between. CDR3 amino acids: CASTLQQGGSPLHF. DNA of the CDR3: TGTGCCAGCACTTTGCAACAAGGGGGATCACCCCTCCACTTT.

The chain joins TRBV18 to TRBJ2-7, with 7 nucleotides matching TRBD1. Germline V gives CDR1 KGHSH, CDR2 LQKENI. V shed 2 bases, J shed 3 bases, and the junction held 4 bases outside the gene matches. The CDR3 is 14 residues long. CDR3 protein: CASSPYQGVYEQYF. The CDR3 coding sequence is TGTGCCAGCTCACCATACCAGGGGGTCTACGAGCAGTACTTC.

The rearrangement links TRBV5-6 to TRBJ1-3, with D possibly TRBD1 on 6 matching bases. Germline CDR1 and CDR2: SGHDT and YYEEEE. CDR3 length equals 14 residues. The ends were cut back, 3 bases at V and 0 bases at J, with 7 bases in the middle. CDR3 DNA sequence: TGTGCCAGCAGCTACAGGGTCTCTGGAAACACCATATATTTT. It codes for CASSYRVSGNTIYF.

This chain joins TRBV28 and TRBJ1-2, with TRBD1 matching 9 bases. Germline V gives CDR1 MDHEN, CDR2 SYDVKM. J was trimmed by 4 bases and V by 5 bases; bases with no gene match: 5. The CDR3 sequence is 14 residues long. The CDR3 sequence: CASSGQGSGYGYTF. For the CDR3, the DNA is TGTGCCAGCAGTGGACAGGGGTCGGGCTATGGCTACACCTTC.

This clone was found a few times. The CDR3 DNA reads TGCAGTGCTAGTAGAACGGGGGGCCGGAGCGAGCAGTACTTC. Amino acid sequence: CSASRTGGRSEQYF. The chain recombines TRBV20-1 with TRBJ2-7; the D gene is possibly TRBD2 (7 bases). Trimming cost V 3 bases and J 6 bases, with 18 bases left between them. CDR1 and CDR2 from the germline V gene are DFQATT and SNEGSKA (reference sequence). The CDR3 covers 14 residues.

V usage is TRBV6-6 and J usage is TRBJ2-3; 7 nucleotides match TRBD1. CDR1 MNHNY and CDR2 SVGAGI come from the germline V gene (reference sequence). There are 14 residues in the CDR3. Unmatched junction bases numbered 5, after V lost 8 bases and J lost 0 bases. The CDR3 DNA is TGTGCCAGCGCTAGACAGGGCAGCACAGATACGCAGTATTTT. Translation: CASARQGSTDTQYF.

The V and J genes are TRBV6-6 and TRBJ1-5; D is perhaps TRBD1 (6 bases). CDR1 MNHNY and CDR2 SVGAGI come from the germline V gene (reference sequence). The CDR3 has 18 residues. V lost 5 bases, J lost 0 bases, and 20 bases lay in between. The CDR3 sequence: CASSPDSLVGNSNQPQHF. For the CDR3, the DNA is TGTGCCAGCAGTCCGGACAGTCTCGTGGGGAATAGCAATCAGCCCCAGCATTTT.

This clone was picked up many times. CDR3 in amino acids: CASRGQGTYEQYF. The CDR3 nucleotides read TGTGCCTCGAGGGGACAGGGGACCTACGAGCAGTACTTC. The genes are TRBV30 and TRBJ2-7, with 10 bases matching TRBD1. After removal of 7 bases from V and 2 bases from J, the junction contained 5 bases not matched to a gene. The germline V gene encodes CDR1 GTSNPN and CDR2 SVGIG (reference sequence). This CDR3 is built from 13 residues.

The genes are TRBV4-2 and TRBJ2-1; TRBD2 aligns across 9 bases. Germline assignment: CDR1 LGHNA and CDR2 YNFKEQ. The CDR3 extends over 16 amino acids. After removal of 0 bases from V and 5 bases from J, the junction contained 5 bases not matched to a gene. CDR3 amino acids: CASSQEGTSLHNEQFF. DNA for the CDR3: TGTGCCAGCAGCCAAGAGGGGACTAGCCTCCACAATGAGCAGTTCTTC.

V and J are TRBV7-2 and TRBJ2-7; 7 bases agree with TRBD2. Germline CDR1 is SGHTA and CDR2 is FQGNSA. The CDR3 contains 15 residues. J lost 1 base, V lost 5 bases, and 8 bases had no gene match. CDR3 sequence (DNA): TGTGCCAGCAGCCGGGGAGCGGGGTGGTCCTACGAGCAGTACTTC. Amino acid sequence: CASSRGAGWSYEQYF.

The chain carries TRBV9 and TRBJ2-3; 7 bases are shared with TRBD2. This CDR3 comprises 13 residues. V was pared by 3 bases and J by 6 bases, with 4 bases of the junction left unmatched. Per the germline V gene, CDR1 is SGDLS and CDR2 is YYNGEE. The DNA for the CDR3 is TGTGCCAGCAGCGCCCTGGGGGGGGATACGCAGTATTTT. Amino acids: CASSALGGDTQYF.

The chain joins TRBV6-2 or TRBV6-3 to TRBJ1-2; 12 positions match TRBD1. J lost 8 bases, V lost 5 bases, and 6 bases had no gene match. Germline V lookup: CDR1 MNHEY, CDR2 SVGEGT. The CDR3 contains 14 residues. The CDR3, as DNA: TGTGCCAGCAGTAGAGGGACAGGGGGCGCGGGCTACACCTTC. This sequence encodes CASSRGTGGAGYTF.

The V gene is TRBV2, the J gene TRBJ2-1, with D perhaps matching TRBD1 (6 bases). The V end lost 6 bases, the J end lost 8 bases, and 14 bases lay between the germline ends. This CDR3 is 13 amino acids long. Germline CDR1 and CDR2: SNHLY and FYNNEI. The CDR3 reads CASRGQPQDEQFF. The CDR3 DNA sequence: TGTGCCAGCAGAGGACAGCCCCAAGATGAGCAGTTCTTC.

This clone has a handful of counts. The chain combines TRBV2 with TRBJ1-5; maybe TRBD1 (6 bases). Germline CDR1 reads SNHLY; CDR2 reads FYNNEI. Trimming took 6 bases from V and 3 from J, leaving 12 bases between them. The CDR3 length is 14 residues. The CDR3 DNA sequence: TGTGCCAGCAGAGGACAGAGCCTCAATCAGCCCCAGCATTTT. Its protein is CASRGQSLNQPQHF.

This clone was detected once. This rearrangement joins TRBV6-5 to TRBJ2-5, with D uncertain. Looked up from germline, CDR1 is MNHEY and CDR2 is SVGAGI. CDR3 length equals 14 residues. Trimming left V 4 bases short and J 3 bases short, with 12 bases between. In DNA, the CDR3 is TGTGCCAGCAGTTTAACCAGTCTTAAAGAGACCCAGTACTTC. Translating gives CASSLTSLKETQYF.

With respect to this clone: The junction departs from germline at one end; a sequencing error may be responsible. This chain joins TRBV4-1 and TRBJ2-5; 12 positions agree with TRBD2. The V gene's germline CDR1 is MGHRA and CDR2 YSYEKL. The CDR3 is 17 residues long. This chain's CDR3 is CASSRTSGDGSQQTQYF. In DNA, the CDR3 is TGCGCCAGCAGCAGGACTAGCGGGGATGGGAGCCAACAGACCCAGTACTTC.

The chain links TRBV5-4 to TRBJ2-1; D might be TRBD2 (6 bases). The CDR3 is made up of 17 amino acids. Germline lookup yields CDR1 SGHNT and CDR2 YYREEE (reference sequence). Trimming shortened V by 0 bases and J by 2 bases, and 15 bases separated the two germline ends. CDR3 DNA sequence: TGTGCCAGCAGCTTGGGGGGAGCGGAGGGTGCCTACAATGAGCAGTTCTTC. Protein: CASSLGGAEGAYNEQFF. Looking up the rest from reference TRBV5-4 and TRBJ2-1 gives the full variable domain: ETGVTQSPTHLIKTRGQQVTLRCSSQSGHNTVSWYQQALGQGPQFIFQYYREEENGRGNFPPRFSGLQFPNYSSELNVNALELDDSALYLCASSLGGAEGAYNEQFFGPGTRLTVL.

By proportion, this clone is medium-sized. The genes are TRBV21-1 and TRBJ2-7; the table's D call of TRBD2 was not tested on the DNA. TRBV21-1 constitutes a pseudogene. The CDR3 is 12 residues long. The CDR3 region is CATEENYYEQYF. The CDR3 DNA sequence: TGTGCCACCGAAGAGAACTACTACGAGCAGTACTTC.